This T cell receptor (beta chain) was captured by sequencing in a study of T cell responses to AZD1222 COVID-19 vaccine. Study-level points and caveats: White British people made up most donors, females outnumbered males, and clonal diversity was possibly underestimated.

As for this clone: Its antigen is undetermined.

Measured with immunoSEQ multiplex PCR; TCRdb has only the in-frame clones, and not every one. Of roughly 120,000 clones listed, roughly 90% were seen once; the top ten hold approximately 5%. This CDR3 is built from 14 residues. Unmatched junction bases numbered 6, after V lost 4 bases and J lost 5 bases. The chain employs TRBV5-3 and TRBJ1-5, with 7 bases matching TRBD1. TRBV5-3 is reported as an ORF; its role is uncertain. Sequencing was performed on peripheral blood, taken on day 0 of AZD1222 vaccination. This TCR came from an adult in good health. The CDR3 DNA sequence: TGTGCCAGAAGCCCAGGGGGGACCGATCAGCCCCAGCATTTT. Translated, it gives CARSPGGTDQPQHF.